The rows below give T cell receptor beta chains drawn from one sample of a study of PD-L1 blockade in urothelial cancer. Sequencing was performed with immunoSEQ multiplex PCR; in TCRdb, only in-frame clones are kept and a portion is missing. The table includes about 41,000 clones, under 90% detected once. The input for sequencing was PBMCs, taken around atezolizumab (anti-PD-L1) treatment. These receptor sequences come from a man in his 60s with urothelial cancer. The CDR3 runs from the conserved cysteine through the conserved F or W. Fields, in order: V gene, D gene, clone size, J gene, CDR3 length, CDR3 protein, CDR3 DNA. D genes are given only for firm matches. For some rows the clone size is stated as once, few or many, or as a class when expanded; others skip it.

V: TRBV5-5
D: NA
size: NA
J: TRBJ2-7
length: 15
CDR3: CASSFDSYSSYEQYF
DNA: TGTGCCAGCAGCTTTGACAGTTATAGCTCCTACGAGCAGTACTTC

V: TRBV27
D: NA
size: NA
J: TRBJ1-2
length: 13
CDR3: CASGLQSNYGYTF
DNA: TGTGCCAGCGGCCTACAGTCTAACTATGGCTACACCTTC

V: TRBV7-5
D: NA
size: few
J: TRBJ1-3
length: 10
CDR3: CARSSNTIYF
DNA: TGTGCCAGAAGTTCGAACACCATATATTTT

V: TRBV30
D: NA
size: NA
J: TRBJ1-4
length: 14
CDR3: CAWSLTGTNEKLFF
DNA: TGTGCCTGGAGCCTTACGGGGACTAATGAAAAACTGTTTTTT

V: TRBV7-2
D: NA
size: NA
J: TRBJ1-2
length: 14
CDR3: CASSPSVVNYGYTF
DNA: TGTGCCAGCAGCCCCTCGGTTGTAAACTATGGCTACACCTTC

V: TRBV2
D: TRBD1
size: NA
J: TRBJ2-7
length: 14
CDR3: CASSRTGRPYEQYF
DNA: TGTGCCAGCAGTCGGACAGGGAGGCCCTACGAGCAGTACTTC

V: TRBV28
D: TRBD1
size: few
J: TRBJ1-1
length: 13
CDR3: CASGQGQNTEAFF
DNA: TGTGCCAGCGGACAGGGGCAGAACACTGAAGCTTTCTTT

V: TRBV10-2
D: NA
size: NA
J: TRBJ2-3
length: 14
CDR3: CASSALRGTDTQYF
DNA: TGCGCCAGCAGTGCTCTGCGGGGTACAGATACGCAGTATTTT

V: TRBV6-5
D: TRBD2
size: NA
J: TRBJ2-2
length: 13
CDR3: CASGPSGPGELFF
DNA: TGTGCCAGCGGGCCTAGCGGGCCCGGGGAGCTGTTTTTT

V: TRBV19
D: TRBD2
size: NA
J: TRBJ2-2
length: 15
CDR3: CASMWASGGARELFF
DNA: TGTGCCAGTATGTGGGCTAGCGGGGGGGCCCGGGAGCTGTTTTTT

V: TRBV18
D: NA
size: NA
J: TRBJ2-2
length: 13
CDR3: CASSPSVGGELFF
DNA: TGTGCCAGCTCACCATCGGTTGGCGGGGAGCTGTTTTTT

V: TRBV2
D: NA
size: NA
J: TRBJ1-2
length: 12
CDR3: CASSSGTFGYTF
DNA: TGTGCCAGCAGTTCTGGGACATTCGGCTACACCTTC

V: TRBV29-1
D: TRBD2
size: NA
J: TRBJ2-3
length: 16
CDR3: CSVEDRLAGGWDTQYF
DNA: TGCAGCGTTGAAGATCGCCTAGCGGGGGGGTGGGATACGCAGTATTTT

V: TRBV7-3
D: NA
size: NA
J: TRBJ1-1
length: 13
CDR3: CASSQRSNTEAFF
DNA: TGTGCCAGCAGCCAAAGGAGTAACACTGAAGCTTTCTTT

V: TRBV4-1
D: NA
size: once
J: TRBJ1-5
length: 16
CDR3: CASSQPTRGSNQPQHF
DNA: TGCGCCAGCAGCCAACCCACACGGGGAAGCAATCAGCCCCAGCATTTT

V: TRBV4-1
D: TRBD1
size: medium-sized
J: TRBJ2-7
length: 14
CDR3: CASSPTGQIYEQYF
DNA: TGCGCCAGCAGCCCGACGGGACAGATCTACGAGCAGTACTTC

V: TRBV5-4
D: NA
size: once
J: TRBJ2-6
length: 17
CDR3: CASSLDGGSSGANVLTF
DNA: TGTGCCAGCAGCTTGGACGGAGGAAGCTCTGGGGCCAACGTCCTGACTTTC

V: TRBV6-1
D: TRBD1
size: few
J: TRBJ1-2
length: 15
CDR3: CASSFHRGDNYGYTF
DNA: TGTGCCAGCAGTTTTCACAGGGGGGATAACTATGGCTACACCTTC

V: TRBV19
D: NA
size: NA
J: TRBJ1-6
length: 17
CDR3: CASSIAQGSSYNSPLHF
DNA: TGTGCCAGTAGTATCGCCCAGGGGAGCTCCTATAATTCACCCCTCCACTTT

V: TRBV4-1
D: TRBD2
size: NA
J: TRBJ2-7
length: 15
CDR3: CASSLQRGGTYEQYF
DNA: TGCGCCAGCAGCCTCCAGCGGGGGGGGACCTACGAGCAGTACTTC

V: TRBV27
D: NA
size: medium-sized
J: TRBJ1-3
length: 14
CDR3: CASRPQGFGNTIYF
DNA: TGTGCCAGCAGGCCGCAGGGGTTCGGAAACACCATATATTTT

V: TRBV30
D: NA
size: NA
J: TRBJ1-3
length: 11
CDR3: CAWWQAANIYF
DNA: TGTGCCTGGTGGCAGGCAGCTAACATATATTTT

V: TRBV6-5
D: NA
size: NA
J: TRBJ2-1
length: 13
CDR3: CASSRTAYNEQFF
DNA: TGTGCCAGCAGCCGGACAGCATACAATGAGCAGTTCTTC

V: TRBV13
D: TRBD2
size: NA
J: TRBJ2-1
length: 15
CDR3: CASSNFRGGVYEQFF
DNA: TGTGCCAGCAGCAATTTCCGGGGGGGCGTGTATGAGCAGTTCTTC

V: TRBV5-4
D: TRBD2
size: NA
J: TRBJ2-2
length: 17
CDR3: CASSPGLAGGGNGELFF
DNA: TGTGCCAGCAGCCCGGGACTAGCGGGGGGCGGGAACGGGGAGCTGTTTTTT

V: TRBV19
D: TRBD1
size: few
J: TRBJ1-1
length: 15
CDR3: CASTPSRTGGTEAFF
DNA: TGTGCCAGTACCCCCTCGAGGACAGGGGGGACTGAAGCTTTCTTT

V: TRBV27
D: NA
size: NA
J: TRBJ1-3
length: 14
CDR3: CASASVTSGNTIYF
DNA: TGTGCCAGCGCATCCGTCACATCTGGAAACACCATATATTTT

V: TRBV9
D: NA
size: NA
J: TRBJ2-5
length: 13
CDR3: CASSAVNQETQYF
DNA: TGTGCCAGCAGCGCCGTAAATCAAGAGACCCAGTACTTC